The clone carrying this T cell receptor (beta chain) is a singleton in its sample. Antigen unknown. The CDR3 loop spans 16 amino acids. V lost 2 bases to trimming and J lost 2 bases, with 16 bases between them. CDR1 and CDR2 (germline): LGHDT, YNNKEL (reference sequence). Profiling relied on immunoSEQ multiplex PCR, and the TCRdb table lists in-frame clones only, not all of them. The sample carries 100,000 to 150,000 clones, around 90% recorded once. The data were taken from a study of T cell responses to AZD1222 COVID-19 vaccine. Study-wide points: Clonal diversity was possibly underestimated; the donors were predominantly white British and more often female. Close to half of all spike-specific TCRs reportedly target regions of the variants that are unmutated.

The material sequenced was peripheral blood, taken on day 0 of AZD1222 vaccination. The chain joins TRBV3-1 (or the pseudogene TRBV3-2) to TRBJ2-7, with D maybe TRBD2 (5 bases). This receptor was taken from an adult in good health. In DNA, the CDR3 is TGTGCCAGCAGCCAAATCGTCGGCGGAGGAACCTACGAGCAGTACTTC. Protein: CASSQIVGGGTYEQYF.